A selection of T cell receptor beta chains follows, all from one sample in a study of early T cells in non-severe SARS-CoV-2 infection. TCRdb reprocessed the 5' RACE reads with MiXCR, giving one entry per CDR3 protein. The profile shows about 77,000 distinct CDR3 sequences, 8.5% to 10% of them singletons. The sequencing input was whole blood. The receptor set was obtained from an adult who was a healthcare worker with PCR-confirmed SARS-CoV-2 infection or an uninfected control (not recorded which). The conserved cysteine and the conserved F or W are not part of the CDR3 here. D genes are given only for firm matches.

CDR3 protein: SARDLLAGVYEQY
D gene: TRBD2
CDR3 length: 13
V gene: TRBV20-1
J gene: TRBJ2-7

CDR3 protein: ASSQYHGTSETDTQY
D gene: TRBD2
CDR3 length: 15
V gene: TRBV3-1
J gene: TRBJ2-3

CDR3 protein: ASLRAPVLGGTQY
D gene: -
CDR3 length: 13
V gene: TRBV28
J gene: TRBJ2-3

CDR3 protein: SARTGGRAGGKTQY
D gene: -
CDR3 length: 14
V gene: TRBV20-1
J gene: TRBJ2-5

CDR3 protein: ASSRHSGNTIY
D gene: -
CDR3 length: 11
V gene: TRBV12-3/TRBV12-4
J gene: TRBJ1-3

CDR3 protein: ASRNAGLAGKETQY
D gene: TRBD2
CDR3 length: 14
V gene: TRBV7-8
J gene: TRBJ2-5

CDR3 protein: SVGSHTGELF
D gene: -
CDR3 length: 10
V gene: TRBV29-1
J gene: TRBJ2-2

CDR3 protein: ASSLRDETIRYEQY
D gene: -
CDR3 length: 14
V gene: TRBV4-1
J gene: TRBJ2-7

CDR3 protein: ASSSGTSGTWGTQY
D gene: TRBD2
CDR3 length: 14
V gene: TRBV5-4
J gene: TRBJ2-5

CDR3 protein: ASSSRGRQGADGYT
D gene: TRBD1
CDR3 length: 14
V gene: TRBV7-2
J gene: TRBJ1-2

CDR3 protein: ASSFGGLRETQY
D gene: -
CDR3 length: 12
V gene: TRBV13
J gene: TRBJ2-5

CDR3 protein: ASSPGQGVYEQY
D gene: TRBD1
CDR3 length: 12
V gene: TRBV12-3/TRBV12-4
J gene: TRBJ2-7

CDR3 protein: ASSQDLFSGNTIY
D gene: -
CDR3 length: 13
V gene: TRBV4-2
J gene: TRBJ1-3

CDR3 protein: ASSPRTSGSRGDIQY
D gene: TRBD2
CDR3 length: 15
V gene: TRBV5-1
J gene: TRBJ2-4

CDR3 protein: ASSHPPGLARFEQY
D gene: TRBD2
CDR3 length: 14
V gene: TRBV3-1
J gene: TRBJ2-7

CDR3 protein: ASSPRRLAGINEQF
D gene: TRBD2
CDR3 length: 14
V gene: TRBV10-1
J gene: TRBJ2-1